This entry lists 30 T cell receptor beta chains sequenced from one sample in a study of T cell responses to AZD1222 COVID-19 vaccine. The assay was immunoSEQ multiplex PCR, and TCRdb's table has in-frame clones only and misses some. The repertoire holds some 150,000 clones, with over 75% as singletons. The sequencing here drew on peripheral blood, taken 28 days after the second AZD1222 dose. The receptor set was obtained from an adult who received the AZD1222 COVID-19 vaccine.

This chain connects TRBV7-9 to TRBJ1-2; D is perhaps TRBD1 (5 bases). The V gene's germline CDR1 is SEHNR and CDR2 FQNEAQ (reference sequence). This CDR3 has 13 amino acids. The germline V and J ends were trimmed by 5 bases and 7 bases, with 14 bases remaining between them. In DNA, the CDR3 is TGTGCCAGCAGCCTCATGGGGGTTGGTGGCTACACCTTC. Protein: CASSLMGVGGYTF.

V usage is TRBV27 and J usage is TRBJ1-6, with 7 positions matching TRBD1. Germline trimming cut 6 bases from V and 7 bases from J; bases unmatched to any gene: 3. This CDR3 region has 13 residues. Germline assignment: CDR1 MNHEY and CDR2 SMNVEV (reference sequence). CDR3 sequence (DNA): TGTGCCAGCAGCTACAGGGGCAATTCACCCCTCCACTTT. It translates to CASSYRGNSPLHF.

The rearrangement joins TRBV3-1 (or the pseudogene TRBV3-2) to TRBJ1-1; D ambiguous. V gave up 1 base and J gave up 12 bases, with 6 bases separating them. The CDR3 runs 10 residues. Germline CDR1 reads LGHDT; CDR2 reads YNNKEL (reference sequence). CDR3 nucleotide sequence: TGTGCCAGCAGCCAAGGCGCGACTTTCTTT. Translated, it gives CASSQGATFF.

V usage is TRBV11-2 and J usage is TRBJ2-7; TRBD1 might be the D (6 bases). V lost 3 bases, J lost 3 bases, and 9 bases lay in between. Germline assignment: CDR1 SGHAT and CDR2 FQNNGV. The CDR3 extends over 13 amino acids. CDR3 nucleotide sequence: TGTGCCAGCAGCTTGGACAGCCTCTACGAGCAGTACTTC. This gives the protein CASSLDSLYEQYF.

The chain has TRBV2 and TRBJ2-5, with D possibly being TRBD2 (5 bases). Germline loops: CDR1 SNHLY, CDR2 FYNNEI. The V gene lost 4 bases and the J gene lost 5 bases, with 8 bases spanning the gap. The CDR3 loop spans 12 amino acids. In nucleotides, the CDR3 is TGTGCCAGCAGTGTTACGGGGGAGACCCAGTACTTC. Its translation is CASSVTGETQYF. Supplemented by reference TRBV2 and TRBJ2-5, the full variable domain reads EPEVTQTPSHQVTQMGQEVILRCVPISNHLYFYWYRQILGQKVEFLVSFYNNEISEKSEIFDDQFSVERPDGSNFTLKIRSTKLEDSAMYFCASSVTGETQYFGPGTRLLVL.

The rearrangement joins TRBV6-5 to TRBJ1-6; 10 nucleotides line up with TRBD1. This CDR3 contains 14 residues. V shed 6 bases and J 7 bases; nucleotides not matched to a gene: 3. Germline V gene lookup returns CDR1 MNHEY and CDR2 SVGAGI. The CDR3 protein is CASSRDRGNSPLHF. CDR3 bases: TGTGCCAGCAGCCGGGACAGGGGAAATTCACCCCTCCACTTT.

The rearrangement links TRBV2 to TRBJ2-1; D gene ambiguous. Trimming stripped 4 bases from V and 10 bases from J, with 11 bases between. The CDR3 runs to 12 residues. CDR1 SNHLY and CDR2 FYNNEI come from the germline V gene. DNA for the CDR3: TGTGCCAGCAGTGTAGATTCTAGGGAGCAGTTCTTC. It codes for CASSVDSREQFF.

The chain has TRBV7-9 and TRBJ1-3; D remains ambiguous. Trimming pared 3 bases from V and 0 bases from J, leaving 12 bases between. This CDR3 is built from 16 residues. Germline values: CDR1 SEHNR, CDR2 FQNEAQ (reference sequence). CDR3 loop: CASSFYDRSSGNTIYF. For the CDR3, the DNA is TGTGCCAGCAGCTTTTACGATAGGAGCTCTGGAAACACCATATATTTT.

The J gene is TRBJ2-1, the V gene TRBV5-5, with D unresolved. CDR1 and CDR2 (germline): SGHKS, YYEKEE (reference sequence). The CDR3 is 12 amino acids. V lost 0 bases, J lost 7 bases, and 5 bases lay in between. The CDR3 loop is CASSLAINEQFF. CDR3 nucleotides: TGTGCCAGCAGCTTGGCTATTAATGAGCAGTTCTTC.

The genes are TRBV25-1 and TRBJ1-5, with D possibly being TRBD1 (5 bases). The germline CDR1 and CDR2 sequences are MGHDK and SYGVNS. The germline V and J ends were trimmed by 0 bases and 5 bases, with 14 bases remaining between them. The CDR3 contains 16 residues. DNA of the CDR3: TGTGCCAGCAGTGAATATCTTTTGGGAGGGGATCAGCCCCAGCATTTT. Residues: CASSEYLLGGDQPQHF.

This clone appeared once. The chain employs TRBV5-1 and TRBJ2-7; no clear D gene. The CDR3 contains 14 residues. Germline CDR1 is SGHRS and CDR2 is YFSETQ. The germline V and J ends were trimmed by 5 bases and 6 bases, with 18 bases remaining between them. This CDR3 is CASRSQEVFGEQYF. For the CDR3, the DNA is TGCGCCAGCAGAAGCCAGGAAGTATTTGGCGAGCAGTACTTC.

The J gene is TRBJ2-3, the V gene TRBV19; 8 bases line up with TRBD1. V gave up 10 bases and J gave up 3 bases; unmatched junction bases: 9. The CDR3 is made up of 14 amino acids. The germline CDR1 and CDR2 sequences are LNHDA and SQIVND (reference sequence). Here the CDR3 DNA reads TGTGCCACCAAGGACAGGGCAAATACAGATACGCAGTATTTT. It translates to CATKDRANTDTQYF.

This clone was seen more than once but under ten times. V usage is TRBV7-8 and J usage is TRBJ1-6; D is undetermined. The CDR3 runs to 16 residues. Per the germline V gene, CDR1 is SGHVS and CDR2 is FQNEAQ. Trimming left V 6 bases short and J 6 bases short, with 18 bases between. The CDR3 is CASSPITTGSNSPLHF. The CDR3 coding sequence is TGTGCCAGCAGTCCGATTACAACCGGGAGTAATTCACCCCTCCACTTT.

The rearrangement links TRBV6-5 to TRBJ2-6, with D hard to call. The CDR3 length is 13 residues. The germline V gene encodes CDR1 MNHEY and CDR2 SVGAGI. The germline V and J ends were trimmed by 7 bases and 4 bases, with 8 bases remaining between them. The CDR3 sequence is CASTAPGANVLTF. The DNA of the CDR3 is TGTGCCAGCACGGCGCCCGGGGCCAACGTCCTGACTTTC.

This clone was observed a handful of times. The V call is TRBV4-3, the J call TRBJ1-2; D possibly corresponds to TRBD1 (6 bases). V lost 0 bases and J 7 bases, leaving 9 bases between the germline ends. In germline, CDR1 is LGHNA, CDR2 YSLEER. This CDR3 is 13 amino acids long. The CDR3 DNA is TGCGCCAGCAGCCAAGAGGGGGGGCGTGGCTACACCTTC. Translation: CASSQEGGRGYTF.

V and J are TRBV6-5 and TRBJ1-5; D is ambiguous. With 6 bases removed from V and 4 bases from J, the gap between germline ends came to 10 bases. The length of the CDR3 is 13 residues. Germline CDR1 is MNHEY and CDR2 is SVGAGI. CDR3 coding DNA: TGTGCCAGCAGACGACTTGGAAATCAGCCCCAGCATTTT. Its translation is CASRRLGNQPQHF.

The rearrangement links TRBV19 to TRBJ1-5; TRBD1 is a possible D gene (5 bases). V was clipped by 3 bases and J by 2 bases, with 17 bases between them. The CDR3 totals 17 residues. Germline V CDR1 and CDR2: LNHDA, SQIVND (reference sequence). This chain's CDR3 is CASSIRDGVQRNQPQHF. CDR3 bases: TGTGCCAGTAGTATCCGGGACGGCGTTCAGCGCAATCAGCCCCAGCATTTT.

As to this clone: A junction end diverges from the germline sequence, so it may reflect a read error. This chain connects TRBV13 to TRBJ2-7; 9 nucleotides align to TRBD1. There are 14 residues in the CDR3. The germline gives CDR1 PRHDT, CDR2 FYEKMQ (reference sequence). Here the CDR3 DNA reads TGTGCCAGCAGCTCCGGACAGGGGTCCTCCGAGCAGTACTTC. Residues: CASSSGQGSSEQYF.

CDR3 amino acids: CASSPMGQGATEAFF. For the CDR3, the DNA is TGTGCCAGCTCACCAATGGGACAGGGGGCCACTGAAGCTTTCTTT. The rearrangement joins TRBV18 to TRBJ1-1; 12 bases line up with TRBD1. Germline V gene data show CDR1 as KGHSH and CDR2 as LQKENI. The V segment lost 2 bases and the J segment 4 bases; nucleotides outside the gene matches: 2. CDR3 length equals 15 residues.

As DNA, the CDR3 is TGTGCCACTTGGGACAGGGTTTTAGCGAATCAGCCCCAGCATTTT. This sequence encodes CATWDRVLANQPQHF. The chain combines TRBV15 with TRBJ1-5; 9 nucleotides match TRBD1. CDR1 and CDR2 (germline): LNHNV, YYDKDF (reference sequence). This CDR3 region has 15 residues. The junction had 10 bases not matched to a gene; V was cut back by 9 bases and J by 4 bases.

The chain combines TRBV15 with TRBJ1-3, with a possible D match to TRBD1 (5 bases). The ends were cut back, 0 bases at V and 0 bases at J, with 15 bases in the middle. The germline CDR1 and CDR2 sequences are LNHNV and YYDKDF (reference sequence). CDR3 length equals 18 residues. The CDR3, as DNA: TGTGCCACCAGCAGAGATCTCGGCGGGGGAGCCTCTGGAAACACCATATATTTT. It codes for CATSRDLGGGASGNTIYF.

This sequence joins TRBV3-1 (or the pseudogene TRBV3-2) and TRBJ1-2; D unclear. V was pared by 5 bases and J by 4 bases, with 11 bases between. The germline CDR1 and CDR2 sequences are LGHDT and YNNKEL (reference sequence). CDR3 length: 13 residues. The CDR3 loop reads CASSSGPSYGYTF. Here the CDR3 DNA reads TGTGCCAGCAGCTCCGGACCCAGCTATGGCTACACCTTC.

The chain joins TRBV6-5 to TRBJ1-2; 9 bases are shared with TRBD1. The CDR3 is 13 amino acids. Germline V gene lookup returns CDR1 MNHEY and CDR2 SVGAGI. The junction had 5 bases not matched to a gene; V was cut back by 5 bases and J by 7 bases. This CDR3 reads CASSPQQGAGYTF. CDR3 nucleotide sequence: TGTGCCAGCAGTCCGCAACAGGGGGCTGGCTACACCTTC.

The rearrangement uses TRBV6-5 and TRBJ1-1; no clear D gene. The CDR3 length is 15 residues. The V and J ends lost 0 bases and 0 bases respectively, with 8 bases between them. Per germline, CDR1 MNHEY and CDR2 SVGAGI. The CDR3 loop is CASSYSRILNTEAFF. In DNA, the CDR3 is TGTGCCAGCAGTTACTCACGTATATTGAACACTGAAGCTTTCTTT.

The chain has TRBV2 and TRBJ2-7; perhaps TRBD1 as D (6 bases). CDR1 and CDR2 from the germline V gene are SNHLY and FYNNEI. CDR3 size: 15 residues. V was cut by 6 bases and J by 3 bases, with 18 bases left in between. The CDR3 DNA sequence: TGTGCCAGCAGAGAAACAGGGACCGTCTTCTACGAGCAGTACTTC. Translation gives CASRETGTVFYEQYF.

The chain carries TRBV5-1 and TRBJ1-1, with D perhaps matching TRBD1 (6 bases). V was trimmed by 7 bases and J by 0 bases, leaving 13 bases between them. CDR1 and CDR2 (germline): SGHRS, YFSETQ. The CDR3 runs 14 residues. CDR3 in amino acids: CASGIGQLNTEAFF. For the CDR3, the DNA is TGCGCCAGCGGAATCGGACAGCTGAACACTGAAGCTTTCTTT.

This clone was counted a few times. At the DNA level, this CDR3 is encoded by other sequences in the same sample as well. The chain recombines TRBV4-1 with TRBJ1-1; D call uncertain. Trimming removed 1 base from V and 5 bases from J, with 11 bases in between. There are 14 residues in the CDR3. Looked up from germline, CDR1 is MGHRA and CDR2 is YSYEKL. The CDR3 DNA is TGCGCCAGCAGCCAAGCCTTTTCCCCTACTGAAGCTTTCTTT. Translated: CASSQAFSPTEAFF.

The chain employs TRBV4-1 and TRBJ1-6; no definite D call. CDR3 length: 16 residues. Trimming took off 0 bases at V and 5 bases at J, with 11 bases between the two ends. From germline, CDR1 is MGHRA and CDR2 YSYEKL. DNA for the CDR3: TGCGCCAGCAGCCAAGAGAGAGGGTTTGATAATTCACCCCTCCACTTT. Translated, it gives CASSQERGFDNSPLHF.

The rearrangement joins TRBV27 to TRBJ2-1; weak D call: TRBD1 (5 bases). The CDR3 contains 15 residues. V gave up 3 bases and J gave up 6 bases, with 15 bases separating them. Germline V CDR1 and CDR2: MNHEY, SMNVEV (reference sequence). The CDR3 region is CASSLSRVLVNEQFF. The DNA of the CDR3 is TGTGCCAGCAGTTTGAGCAGGGTGTTGGTCAATGAGCAGTTCTTC.

The chain joins TRBV10-3 to TRBJ2-7; 7 bases are a match to TRBD1. V lost 3 bases and J lost 2; bases outside the gene matches: 10. CDR1 is ENHRY and CDR2 is SYGVKD in the germline V gene. This CDR3 has 16 residues. The CDR3 region has the DNA TGTGCCATCAGTGATCCTTTTTGGGACAGCCCCTACGAGCAGTACTTC. It specifies CAISDPFWDSPYEQYF.